This passage covers 17 T cell receptor beta chains from one sample sequenced in a study of blood T cell repertoires in COVID-19. The table came from immunoSEQ multiplex PCR; TCRdb's copy has only in-frame clones and leaves some out. The repertoire holds around 21,000 clones, with around 90% as singletons. Sequencing input: peripheral blood. The receptors stem from an elderly woman with active COVID-19.

This rearrangement joins TRBV5-4 to TRBJ1-1, with 7 bases identical to TRBD1. The junction had 1 base not matched to a gene; V was cut back by 0 bases and J by 2 bases. The CDR3 is 14 residues long. CDR1 is SGHNT, CDR2 YYREEE, per germline (reference sequence). The CDR3 is CASSLDRGNTEAFF. In DNA form, the CDR3 reads TGTGCCAGCAGCTTGGACAGGGGAAACACTGAAGCTTTCTTT.

Of note for this clone: Compared with germline, one end of the junction differs, possibly owing to a read error. This CDR3 reads CASSPQAQHF. For the CDR3, the DNA is TGTGCCAGCAGCCCTCAGGCCCAGCATTTT. The chain uses TRBV3-1 (or the pseudogene TRBV3-2) and TRBJ1-5; D ambiguous. The CDR3 runs 10 residues. Looked up from germline, CDR1 is LGHDT and CDR2 is YNNKEL (reference sequence).

The V gene is TRBV6-5, the J gene TRBJ2-7; 9 bases agree with TRBD1. V lost 6 bases to trimming and J lost 0 bases; unmatched junction nucleotides: 6. CDR1 and CDR2 from the germline V gene are MNHEY and SVGAGI. The CDR3 loop spans 15 amino acids. The CDR3 here is CASSLGQGNSYEQYF. CDR3 coding DNA: TGTGCCAGCAGCCTGGGACAGGGAAACTCCTACGAGCAGTACTTC.

The rearrangement joins TRBV7-2 to TRBJ2-3; 7 bases fit TRBD1. The V gene end was trimmed by 4 bases and the J gene end by 4 bases; junction bases not matched to a gene: 2. The CDR3 runs 13 residues. Germline values: CDR1 SGHTA, CDR2 FQGNSA. CDR3 in DNA: TGTGCCAGCAGCTCGCAGGGGGCAGATACGCAGTATTTT. Its translation: CASSSQGADTQYF.

The V gene is TRBV5-1, the J gene TRBJ1-4; TRBD1 might be the D (5 bases). The length of the CDR3 is 14 residues. Germline values: CDR1 SGHRS, CDR2 YFSETQ. V was trimmed by 2 bases and J by 8 bases, leaving 13 bases between them. The CDR3 here is CASSLGQGREKLFF. DNA for the CDR3: TGCGCCAGCAGCTTAGGGCAGGGCCGGGAAAAACTGTTTTTT.

The chain links TRBV29-1 to TRBJ2-2, with 8 bases matching TRBD1. Germline assignment: CDR1 SQVTM and CDR2 ANQGSEA. V gave up 5 bases and J gave up 7 bases; unmatched junction bases: 6. This CDR3 is 13 amino acids long. DNA of the CDR3: TGCAGCGTTTCCCCAGGGGGCAGCGGGGAGCTGTTTTTT. It encodes CSVSPGGSGELFF.

The chain employs TRBV12-5 and TRBJ1-1, with D hard to call. The CDR3 spans 14 residues. CDR1 LGHNT and CDR2 FRNRAP come from the germline V gene. Trimming pared 8 bases from V and 1 base from J, leaving 14 bases between. CDR3 nucleotides: TGTGCTAGTCGCAAGGAGGGCCCGAACACTGAAGCTTTCTTT. As protein: CASRKEGPNTEAFF.

CDR3: CASSWGDLAGGNTIYF. CDR3 DNA sequence: TGTGCCAGCAGCTGGGGGGACCTAGCTGGGGGAAACACCATATATTTT. The chain uses TRBV5-4 and TRBJ1-3, with D tentatively TRBD1 (5 bases). The germline V and J ends were trimmed by 3 bases and 4 bases, with 17 bases remaining between them. The CDR3 runs 16 residues. The germline gives CDR1 SGHNT, CDR2 YYREEE (reference sequence). The full variable domain, in which reference TRBV5-4 and TRBJ1-3 provide the parts outside the CDR3, is ETGVTQSPTHLIKTRGQQVTLRCSSQSGHNTVSWYQQALGQGPQFIFQYYREEENGRGNFPPRFSGLQFPNYSSELNVNALELDDSALYLCASSWGDLAGGNTIYFGEGSWLTVV.

The rearrangement links TRBV4-1 to TRBJ2-3; possible D gene TRBD1, 5 bases. The germline V and J ends were trimmed by 2 bases and 1 base, with 10 bases remaining between them. Germline lookup yields CDR1 MGHRA and CDR2 YSYEKL. There are 15 residues in the CDR3. The CDR3 is CASSQQGTGTDTQYF. CDR3 sequence (DNA): TGCGCCAGCAGCCAACAGGGTACCGGCACAGATACGCAGTATTTT.

This chain links TRBV9 with TRBJ2-1, with 9 bases fitting TRBD2. There are 18 residues in the CDR3. Losses at the gene ends were 2 bases for V and 3 bases for J; bases not matched to a gene: 12. Germline CDR1 and CDR2: SGDLS and YYNGEE. CDR3 amino acids: CASSVGPSGGSFYNEQFF. The CDR3 coding sequence is TGTGCCAGCAGCGTTGGGCCCAGCGGGGGGTCGTTCTACAATGAGCAGTTCTTC.

This sequence joins TRBV18 and TRBJ1-3, with D tentatively TRBD1 (5 bases). Trimming took off 2 bases at V and 4 bases at J, with 12 bases between the two ends. The CDR3 loop spans 15 amino acids. Germline V gene data show CDR1 as KGHSH and CDR2 as LQKENI. CDR3: CASSPIGGGGNTIYF. The CDR3, as DNA: TGTGCCAGCTCACCAATTGGGGGAGGAGGAAACACCATATATTTT. Supplemented by reference TRBV18 and TRBJ1-3, the full variable domain reads NAGVMQNPRHLVRRRGQEARLRCSPMKGHSHVYWYRQLPEEGLKFMVYLQKENIIDESGMPKERFSAEFPKEGPSILRIQQVVRGDSAAYFCASSPIGGGGNTIYFGEGSWLTVV.

The gene calls are TRBV27 and TRBJ2-1; weak D call: TRBD2 (5 bases). Trimming took 3 bases from V and 2 from J, leaving 17 bases between them. The V gene's germline CDR1 is MNHEY and CDR2 SMNVEV (reference sequence). This CDR3 has 17 amino acids. The DNA for the CDR3 is TGTGCCAGCAGTTTTCCCTCTGTGGCCGGGGCCTACAATGAGCAGTTCTTC. Amino acid sequence: CASSFPSVAGAYNEQFF.

The V call is TRBV5-4, the J call TRBJ2-3; 14 bases match TRBD2. The trim removed 0 bases at V and 6 bases at J, leaving 9 bases unmatched. The CDR3 spans 18 residues. CDR1 is SGHNT and CDR2 is YYREEE in the germline V gene (reference sequence). Here the CDR3 DNA reads TGTGCCAGCAGCTTGGTCCCGACTAGCGGGGGGGCAGTCGATACGCAGTATTTT. It codes for CASSLVPTSGGAVDTQYF.

This clone was seen more than once but under ten times. The rearrangement uses TRBV5-4 and TRBJ2-2; 12 positions match TRBD1. The CDR3 totals 16 residues. The germline V gene encodes CDR1 SGHNT and CDR2 YYREEE (reference sequence). V was pared by 5 bases and J by 2 bases, with 4 bases of the junction left unmatched. CDR3 DNA sequence: TGTGCCAGCAGGTCTGGGACAGGGGGCAACACCGGGGAGCTGTTTTTT. It yields the protein CASRSGTGGNTGELFF. Full variable domain (outside the CDR3, taken from reference TRBV5-4 and TRBJ2-2): ETGVTQSPTHLIKTRGQQVTLRCSSQSGHNTVSWYQQALGQGPQFIFQYYREEENGRGNFPPRFSGLQFPNYSSELNVNALELDDSALYLCASRSGTGGNTGELFFGEGSRLTVL.

The V and J genes are TRBV4-2 and TRBJ1-2; D is possibly TRBD1 (5 bases). Germline loops: CDR1 LGHNA, CDR2 YNFKEQ. Trimming stripped 2 bases from V and 1 base from J, with 14 bases between. The CDR3 extends over 16 amino acids. CDR3 region: CASSQSWQGFNYGYTF. CDR3 sequence (DNA): TGTGCCAGCAGCCAATCGTGGCAGGGATTTAACTATGGCTACACCTTC.

This chain connects TRBV5-6 to TRBJ2-2; TRBD2 aligns across 12 bases. V lost 3 bases to trimming and J lost 6 bases; unmatched junction nucleotides: 3. The CDR3 loop spans 15 amino acids. The germline CDR1 and CDR2 sequences are SGHDT and YYEEEE. This CDR3 reads CASSSLAGGSGELFF. For the CDR3, the DNA is TGTGCCAGCAGCTCCCTAGCGGGGGGGTCCGGGGAGCTGTTTTTT.

The V gene is TRBV21-1, the J gene TRBJ1-6; no check of the table's D call, TRBD1, against the DNA was made. TRBV21-1 is a documented pseudogene. The length of the CDR3 is 16 residues. CDR3 in amino acids: CASSKVLDRVLSPLHF. CDR3 bases: TGTGCCAGCAGCAAGGTACTCGACAGGGTGTTATCACCCCTCCACTTT.